The 9 T cell receptor beta chains below come from one sample, sequenced in a study of blood T cell repertoires in COVID-19 (dated by TCRdb to 2018 to 2020). To prepare the library, the immunoSEQ multiplex PCR assay was applied. TCRdb limited this immuneACCESS table to in-frame rearrangements with V and J called. A share of clones is missing; checked studies link under half to unresolved V genes, and the rest is unexplained. The sample table shows fewer than 450,000 clones, and 88% are seen once. The ten largest clones add up to around 6.6% of the sample. The sample consisted of peripheral blood. Receptor source: an older woman with COVID-19, enrolled during active disease.

The genes are TRBV12-3 or TRBV12-4 and TRBJ1-3; D gene ambiguous. The CDR3 is 11 amino acids. V was pared by 8 bases and J by 8 bases, with 10 bases between. For the CDR3, the DNA is TGTGCCAGCGCCTGGAGGGACACCATATATTTT. It specifies CASAWRDTIYF.

This rearrangement joins TRBV27 to TRBJ2-7; 7 bases line up with TRBD1. The CDR3 sequence is 14 residues long. Trimming cost V 5 bases and J 6 bases; bases outside gene matches: 10. From germline, CDR1 is MNHEY and CDR2 SMNVEV (reference sequence). The CDR3 reads CASSPGGLVLEQYF. CDR3 bases: TGTGCCAGCAGTCCAGGGGGTTTGGTTCTCGAGCAGTACTTC.

The V gene is TRBV7-2, the J gene TRBJ1-2; D remains ambiguous. V lost 5 bases, J lost 5 bases, and 18 bases lay in between. The CDR3 runs 15 residues. Germline values: CDR1 SGHTA, CDR2 FQGNSA. CDR3 in amino acids: CASSPQRGAVYGYTF. CDR3 coding DNA: TGTGCCAGCAGCCCCCAACGAGGTGCGGTTTATGGCTACACCTTC.

This chain connects TRBV15 to TRBJ1-6, with 7 bases that match TRBD1. This CDR3 contains 15 residues. Unmatched junction bases numbered 3, after V lost 3 bases and J lost 4 bases. From germline, CDR1 is LNHNV and CDR2 YYDKDF (reference sequence). CDR3 bases: TGTGCCACCAGCAGGACAGGGTCTTATAATTCACCCCTCCACTTT. This gives the protein CATSRTGSYNSPLHF.

This rearrangement joins TRBV2 to TRBJ1-2, with D tentatively TRBD1 (5 bases). Trimming shortened V by 6 bases and J by 6 bases, and 17 bases separated the two germline ends. The CDR3 runs to 14 residues. The germline V gene encodes CDR1 SNHLY and CDR2 FYNNEI. CDR3: CASRYGGGRHGYTF. The CDR3 nucleotides read TGTGCCAGCAGGTACGGGGGAGGTAGACATGGCTACACCTTC.

This chain joins TRBV6-1 and TRBJ1-3; the D is unclear. V lost 2 bases, J lost 3 bases, and 14 bases lay in between. The CDR3 has 16 residues. The germline CDR1 and CDR2 sequences are MNHNS and SASEGT. Here the CDR3 reads CASSEIGVFNGNTIYF. CDR3 coding DNA: TGTGCCAGCAGTGAAATCGGAGTTTTTAATGGAAACACCATATATTTT.

This clone came up once. The chain has TRBV21-1 and TRBJ1-2; no check of the table's D call, TRBD1, against the DNA was made. TRBV21-1 is annotated as a pseudogene. The CDR3 is 15 amino acids. The DNA of the CDR3 is TGTGCCAGCAGCAAAGTGGGGATGAGGGGGAATGGCTACACCTTC. Its protein product is CASSKVGMRGNGYTF.

Worth noting for this clone: A much larger clonotype is one base distant, so this may be a read error. The chain has TRBV6-5 and TRBJ1-1; D might be TRBD1 (5 bases). The V gene lost 5 bases and the J gene lost 1 base, with 8 bases spanning the gap. Per germline, CDR1 MNHEY and CDR2 SVGAGI. The CDR3 contains 13 residues. The CDR3 is CASSRRENTEAFF. CDR3 nucleotide sequence: TGTGCCAGCAGTCGCAGGGAGAACACTGAAGCTTTCTTT.

The chain carries TRBV5-4 and TRBJ2-7, with 8 bases identical to TRBD2. The V segment lost 5 bases and the J segment 7 bases; nucleotides outside the gene matches: 11. Germline V gene sequence: CDR1 SGHNT, CDR2 YYREEE (reference sequence). CDR3 length equals 14 residues. The CDR3 protein is CASSFSGAGGEQYF. The CDR3 DNA sequence: TGTGCCAGCAGTTTTAGCGGGGCTGGGGGGGAGCAGTACTTC. The variable domain in full, with the rest retrieved from reference TRBV5-4 and TRBJ2-7, is ETGVTQSPTHLIKTRGQQVTLRCSSQSGHNTVSWYQQALGQGPQFIFQYYREEENGRGNFPPRFSGLQFPNYSSELNVNALELDDSALYLCASSFSGAGGEQYFGPGTRLTVT.